The clone carrying this T cell receptor (beta chain) was seen ten or more times. Its cognate antigen is unknown. The record originates from a study of neurological immune-mediated disorders. One entry per CDR3 protein results from TCRdb running MiXCR on the 5' RACE reads. The sample lists about 46,000 distinct CDR3 sequences, about 2% occurring once. Findings and caveats of the study: For the multiple sclerosis repertoire cluster, an association with any clinical or MRI feature was absent. HTLV-1-associated myelopathy displayed the greatest TCR clonal expansion, and multiple sclerosis exhibited the smallest, lower than that of healthy controls.

The CDR3 spans 16 residues. With V trimmed by 0 bases and J by 5 bases, 10 bases remained unmatched. Germline V gene lookup returns CDR1 DFQATT and CDR2 SNEGSKA (reference sequence). J is TRBJ1-2 and V is TRBV20-1, with 9 bases that match TRBD1. The TCR sequence derives from a woman aged 40 to 49 with multiple sclerosis. Sequenced material: PBMCs. The CDR3 here is CSARDTGTGTNYGYTF. CDR3 bases: TGCAGTGCTAGAGACACCGGGACAGGGACAAATTATGGCTACACCTTC.